These 3 T cell receptor beta chains share one sample of origin, sequenced in a study of blood T cell repertoires in COVID-19. Sequencing was performed with immunoSEQ multiplex PCR; in TCRdb, only in-frame clones are kept and a portion is missing. The data contain about 280,000 clones, over 80% of them singletons. The sample was PBMCs or T cells enriched from blood (not recorded which). The origin of the receptors is a woman in her twenties or thirties with acute COVID-19.

The chain employs TRBV18 and TRBJ2-3; 9 bases are a match to TRBD2. Germline assignment: CDR1 KGHSH and CDR2 LQKENI. This CDR3 has 17 amino acids. V gave up 3 bases and J gave up 1 base; unmatched junction bases: 8. The CDR3 region is CASSPRLAGLRTDTQYF. Written as DNA, the CDR3 is TGTGCCAGCTCACCTCGTCTAGCGGGGCTACGCACAGATACGCAGTATTTT.

The chain has TRBV2 and TRBJ2-3, with 8 bases fitting TRBD2. Unmatched junction bases numbered 5, after V lost 2 bases and J lost 1 base. CDR3 length: 16 amino acids. The germline CDR1 and CDR2 sequences are SNHLY and FYNNEI. CDR3 residues: CASSEILAGGTDTQYF. Here the CDR3 DNA reads TGTGCCAGCAGTGAAATCCTAGCGGGTGGCACAGATACGCAGTATTTT.

This clone was counted once. The CDR3 DNA sequence: TGTGCCAGCTCACCGCTGGACAGGGATTTCTACGAGCAGTACTTC. The encoded protein is CASSPLDRDFYEQYF. The chain joins TRBV18 to TRBJ2-7; the match to TRBD1 covers 8 bases. J gave up 3 bases and V 3 bases, and 7 bases lay outside the gene matches. Germline CDR1 is KGHSH and CDR2 is LQKENI. CDR3 length equals 15 residues.